A selection of T cell receptor beta chains follows, all from one sample in a study of human T cells and chemical hapten exposure. MiXCR, applied by TCRdb to the RACE reads, yields one record per CDR3 protein. The table shows roughly 190,000 distinct CDR3 sequences, with approximately 20% occurring only once. Sequencing was performed on whole blood, taken in connection with sensitization to the hapten diphenylcyclopropenone (DPC). These TCRs come from a woman between 45 and 65 years old with alopecia areata. Some clones in this sample may be carry-over from other donors' samples. Both conserved end residues are part of each CDR3. The D gene is left open where the match is weak. A row's size may be missing; if present it is once, few, many or a size class.

J: TRBJ2-3; D: TRBD2; V: TRBV11-2; size: few; DNA: TGTGCCAGCAGCAAGACTAGCGGGGCAGATACGCAGTATTTT; CDR3: CASSKTSGADTQYF
J: TRBJ2-3; D: TRBD2; V: TRBV10-3; size: -; DNA: TGTGCCATCAGTGACCCTCCGGGACTAGCAGTTTCAGATACGCAGTATTTT; CDR3: CAISDPPGLAVSDTQYF
J: TRBJ1-2; D: -; V: TRBV5-6; size: few; DNA: TGTGCCAGCAGCTTGGCCGTGTATGGGACAAGGGGCTATGGCTACACCTTC; CDR3: CASSLAVYGTRGYGYTF
J: TRBJ1-1; D: -; V: TRBV25-1; size: few; DNA: TGTGCCAGCAACCAACCGCTGGGTACGGGCGTCACTGAAGCTTTCTTT; CDR3: CASNQPLGTGVTEAFF
J: TRBJ1-5; D: -; V: TRBV18; size: -; DNA: TGTGCCAGCTCCCCTACTGACGGGTACAATCAGCCCCAGCATTTT; CDR3: CASSPTDGYNQPQHF
J: TRBJ2-6; D: -; V: TRBV7-3; size: few; DNA: TGTGCCAGCAGCTTAATGTTGGCAGGGGCCAACGTCCTGACTTTC; CDR3: CASSLMLAGANVLTF
J: TRBJ2-1; D: TRBD2; V: TRBV20-1; size: -; DNA: TGCAGTGCTAGAGATGGTTCTAGCGGGACCTTCCCCTTTGACAATGAGCAGTTCTTC; CDR3: CSARDGSSGTFPFDNEQFF
J: TRBJ2-2; D: TRBD2; V: TRBV12-3/TRBV12-4; size: few; DNA: TGTGCCAGCAGACTAGCGGACGGAGGGGAGCTGTTTTTT; CDR3: CASRLADGGELFF
J: TRBJ2-1; D: TRBD2; V: TRBV12-5; size: few; DNA: TGTGCTAGTGGTTTGGTAGTAGCGGGAGCGGGAAGTGAGCAGTTCTTC; CDR3: CASGLVVAGAGSEQFF
J: TRBJ2-5; D: TRBD1; V: TRBV20-1; size: -; DNA: TGCAGTGCACCAGGGACAGGGAATTCAGAGACCCAGTACTTC; CDR3: CSAPGTGNSETQYF
J: TRBJ2-3; D: TRBD2; V: TRBV20-1; size: -; DNA: TGCAGTGCTAGAGTGCCTAGCGGATTCACAGATACGCAGTATTTT; CDR3: CSARVPSGFTDTQYF
J: TRBJ2-2; D: -; V: TRBV2; size: -; DNA: TGTGCCAGCAGTGAAAGAGCCACTTACACCGGGGAGCTGTTTTTT; CDR3: CASSERATYTGELFF
J: TRBJ2-5; D: -; V: TRBV6-2/TRBV6-3; size: -; DNA: TGTGCCAGCAGTTACTCCGGCCGTTCGAGGCCAAGAGAGACCCAGTACTTC; CDR3: CASSYSGRSRPRETQYF
J: TRBJ1-5; D: -; V: TRBV7-6; size: -; DNA: TGTGCCAGCAGCTCCCCAGGGGAAGGAGAGCCCCAGCATTTT; CDR3: CASSSPGEGEPQHF